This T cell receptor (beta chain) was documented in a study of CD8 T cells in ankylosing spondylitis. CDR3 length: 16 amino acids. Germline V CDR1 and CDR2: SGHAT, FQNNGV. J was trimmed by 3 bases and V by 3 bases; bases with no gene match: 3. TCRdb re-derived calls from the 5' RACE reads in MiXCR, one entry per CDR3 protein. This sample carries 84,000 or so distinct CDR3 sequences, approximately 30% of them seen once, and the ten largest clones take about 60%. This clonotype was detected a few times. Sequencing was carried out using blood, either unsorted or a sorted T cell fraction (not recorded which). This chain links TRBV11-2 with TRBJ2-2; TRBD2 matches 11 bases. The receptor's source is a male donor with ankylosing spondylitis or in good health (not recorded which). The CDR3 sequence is CASSFTSGGDTGELFF. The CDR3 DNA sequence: TGTGCCAGCAGCTTCACTAGCGGGGGAGACACCGGGGAGCTGTTTTTT.